This TCR beta chain stems from a study of human T cells and chemical hapten exposure. Germline V lookup: CDR1 MGHRA, CDR2 YSYEKL. The length of the CDR3 is 16 residues. V was trimmed by 2 bases and J by 7 bases, leaving 20 bases between them. Unique molecular identifiers were attached to individual cDNA molecules during library preparation. TCRdb recomputed calls from the RACE reads with MiXCR, one row per CDR3 protein. The sample holds about 160,000 distinct CDR3 sequences, roughly 26% seen once. This clonotype was counted once. The time point here: patch test 3, about 24 weeks after DPC sensitization. As to treatment: therapeutic diphenylcyclopropenone sensitization with weekly scalp DPC.

Source: whole blood, taken in connection with sensitization to the hapten diphenylcyclopropenone (DPC). This chain uses TRBV4-1 with TRBJ1-2; D unclear. The TCR comes from a woman aged 18-35 years with alopecia areata. Some clones in this sample may be carry-over from other donors' samples. Here the CDR3 reads CASSQRPLRQEGGYTF. In DNA, the CDR3 is TGCGCCAGCAGCCAACGGCCTCTTCGGCAGGAGGGTGGCTACACCTTC.